The clone carrying this T cell receptor beta chain was counted many times. This entry is derived from a study of spatial heterogeneity in lung cancer. The length of the CDR3 is 17 residues. V gave up 5 bases and J gave up 0 bases, with 18 bases separating them. Specified time point: sample taken at primary tumor resection. TCRdb ran MiXCR on the 5' RACE reads and lists one entry per CDR3 protein. Of about 4,000 distinct CDR3 sequences listed, 8.8% were seen once; the top ten hold around 7%. Sequenced here: normal lung tissue next to the tumor, sampled at surgery. V usage is TRBV6-7 and J usage is TRBJ2-3; D is undetermined. TRBV6-7 is an ORF, with its function uncertain. This TCR derives from a female donor with early-stage non-small cell lung cancer. The chain's CDR3 is CASSIKTVSSSTDTQYF. The CDR3 coding sequence is TGTGCCAGCAGTATTAAGACGGTCTCTTCTAGCACAGATACGCAGTATTTT.